Presented here are 2 T cell receptor beta chains from one specimen sequenced in a study of tumor-infiltrating lymphocytes in primary liver carcinoma. Total RNA and DNA came together from about 19-30 mg of bulk tissue without cell sorting. TCR beta cDNA was reverse-transcribed from around 0.55 ug of total RNA. The reaction used a constant-region primer and ProtoScript II reverse transcriptase. Slightly modified ARM-PCR, run as three nested multiplex PCR rounds, produced the TCR beta libraries. Each of the first two PCR rounds ran approximately 10 cycles with TRBV1-TRBV30 forward and C-beta reverse primers. A single record per CDR3 protein comes from TCRdb applying MiXCR to the multiplex PCR reads. The sample includes approximately 92,000 distinct CDR3 sequences, around 70% of them seen just once. The sample taken for sequencing was tumor-adjacent normal liver tissue. The receptors originated from a man aged 40-49 years with primary liver carcinoma and hepatitis B virus infection.

About this clonotype: A much more abundant neighbour one base away suggests this may be a read error. The chain has TRBV4-2 and TRBJ2-7; 7 bases map to TRBD2. Trimming removed 0 bases from V and 4 bases from J; junction bases left unmatched: 12. Germline V lookup: CDR1 LGHNA, CDR2 YNFKEQ. CDR3 length equals 17 residues. Written as DNA, the CDR3 is TGTGCCAGCAGCCAAGATAAGCTAGCGGAAGGTCATTACGAGCAGTACTTC. Translated: CASSQDKLAEGHYEQYF.

There are a few counts of this clonotype. Possible read error: a much larger clone is one base away. V usage is TRBV12-3 or TRBV12-4 and J usage is TRBJ2-5; no firm D call. CDR3 length equals 14 residues. CDR3 nucleotide sequence: TGTGCCATCAGTTTAGGTCACCAGGTAGAGACCCAGTACTTC. It translates to CAISLGHQVETQYF.